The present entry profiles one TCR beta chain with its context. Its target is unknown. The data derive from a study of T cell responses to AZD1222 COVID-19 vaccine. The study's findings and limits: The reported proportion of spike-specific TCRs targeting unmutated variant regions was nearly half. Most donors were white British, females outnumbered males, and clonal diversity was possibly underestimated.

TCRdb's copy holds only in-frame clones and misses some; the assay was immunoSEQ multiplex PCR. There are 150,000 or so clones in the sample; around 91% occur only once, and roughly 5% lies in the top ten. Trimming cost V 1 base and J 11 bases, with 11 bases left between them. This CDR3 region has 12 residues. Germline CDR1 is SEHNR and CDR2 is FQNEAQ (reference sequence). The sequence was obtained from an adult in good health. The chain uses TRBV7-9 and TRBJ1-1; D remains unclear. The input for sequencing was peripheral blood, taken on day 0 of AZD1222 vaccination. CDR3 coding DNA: TGTGCCAGCAGCTTAGAAGCGGGTGGGGCTTTCTTT. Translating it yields CASSLEAGGAFF.